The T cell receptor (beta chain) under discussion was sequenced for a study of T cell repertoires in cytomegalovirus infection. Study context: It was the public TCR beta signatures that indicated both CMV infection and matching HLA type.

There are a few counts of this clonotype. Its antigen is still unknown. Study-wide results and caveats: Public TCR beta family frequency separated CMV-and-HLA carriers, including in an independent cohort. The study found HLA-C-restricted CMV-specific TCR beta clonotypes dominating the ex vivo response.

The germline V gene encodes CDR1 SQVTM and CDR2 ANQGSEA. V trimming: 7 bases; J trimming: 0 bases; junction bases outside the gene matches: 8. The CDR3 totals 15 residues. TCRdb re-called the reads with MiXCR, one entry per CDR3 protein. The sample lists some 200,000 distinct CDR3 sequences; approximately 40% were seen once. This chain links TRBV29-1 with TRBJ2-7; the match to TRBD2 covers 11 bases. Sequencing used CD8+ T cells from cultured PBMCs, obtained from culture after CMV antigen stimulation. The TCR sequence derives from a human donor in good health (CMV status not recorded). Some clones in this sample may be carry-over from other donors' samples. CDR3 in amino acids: CSASSTSGSSYEQYF. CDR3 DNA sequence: TGCAGCGCCTCCTCCACTAGCGGGAGCTCCTACGAGCAGTACTTC.